This TCR beta chain was captured in a study of blood T cell repertoires in COVID-19. In the study overall: The analysed material was cDNA or gDNA that came from T cells, B-cell-depleted T cells, or PBMCs.

In the original processing: The assay estimated nucleated cells by amplifying reference gene primers. Assay used: immunoSEQ multiplex PCR; TCRdb lists only in-frame clones, some missing. D and trimming were read from the DNA, whereas the V and J calls and clone size are those reported in that table. The sample lists about 210,000 clones, around 82% occurring once. This sequence was found in a woman in her 70s with acute or convalescent COVID-19. The sequenced sample was peripheral blood.

CDR3 sequence: CASNVEGSNQPQHF. The CDR3 region has the DNA TGTGCCAGCAATGTGGAGGGGAGCAATCAGCCCCAGCATTTT. This chain connects TRBV6-5 to TRBJ1-5, with D possibly TRBD1 on 5 matching bases. Germline-derived CDR1 and CDR2 are MNHEY and SVGAGI. The CDR3 contains 14 residues. V gave up 7 bases and J gave up 1 base, with 11 bases separating them.